This TCR beta chain was sequenced for a study of blood T cells in healthy people across ages. Study-wide context: Template switching retrieved approximately one barcoded beta molecule for each two T cells. Findings of the study overall: Strongly correlated with naive T cell percentage was TCR beta diversity. Conclusively comparing naive with antigen-experienced cells was impossible with unsorted PBMCs.

The CDR3 runs 16 residues. The trim removed 5 bases at V and 0 bases at J, leaving 6 bases unmatched. Per the germline V gene, CDR1 is LNHDA and CDR2 is SQIVND (reference sequence). PCR was performed a second time for about 7 to 11 cycles using a sample-barcoded 5' primer and a J-beta primer mix. TCRdb reprocessed the 5' RACE reads via MiXCR and lists one record per CDR3 protein. The repertoire holds around 1,500,000 distinct CDR3 sequences, with 28% as singletons. This clonotype was recorded only once. Its specificity is unknown. Sequencing was carried out using blood. V gene TRBV19 combines with J gene TRBJ2-1; 8 nucleotides align to TRBD2. The TCR originated in a woman younger than 45 in good health. The CDR3: CASSRISGISYNEQFF. The CDR3 DNA sequence: TGTGCCAGTAGTCGGATTAGCGGGATCTCCTACAATGAGCAGTTCTTC.